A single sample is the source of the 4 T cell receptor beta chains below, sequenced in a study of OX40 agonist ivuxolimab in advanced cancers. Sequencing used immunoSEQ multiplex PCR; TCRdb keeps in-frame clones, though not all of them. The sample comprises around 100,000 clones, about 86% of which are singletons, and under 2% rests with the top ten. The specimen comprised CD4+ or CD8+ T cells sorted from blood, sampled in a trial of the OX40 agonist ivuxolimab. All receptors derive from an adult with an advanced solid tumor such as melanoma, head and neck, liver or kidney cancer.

In DNA, the CDR3 is TGTGCCAGCAGTGGACGGACAATTGAAGACTATGGCTACACCTTC. This sequence encodes CASSGRTIEDYGYTF. The rearrangement uses TRBV6-1 and TRBJ1-2; TRBD1 is a possible D gene (5 bases). Trimming took 4 bases from V and 3 from J, leaving 15 bases between them. The CDR3 length is 15 residues. CDR1 and CDR2 (germline): MNHNS, SASEGT.

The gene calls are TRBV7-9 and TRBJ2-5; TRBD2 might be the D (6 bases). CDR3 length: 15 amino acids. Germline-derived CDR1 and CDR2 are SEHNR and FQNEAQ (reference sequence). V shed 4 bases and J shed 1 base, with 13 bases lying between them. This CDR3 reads CASSSWRDRQETQYF. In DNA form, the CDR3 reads TGTGCCAGCAGCTCGTGGCGGGACCGCCAAGAGACCCAGTACTTC.

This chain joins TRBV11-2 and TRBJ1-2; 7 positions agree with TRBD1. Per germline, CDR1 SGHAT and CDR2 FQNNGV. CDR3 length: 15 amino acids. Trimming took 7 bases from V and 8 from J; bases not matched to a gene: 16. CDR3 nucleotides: TGTGCCAGCACCATACCCGGGACAGACCTATGGGGCTACACCTTC. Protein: CASTIPGTDLWGYTF.

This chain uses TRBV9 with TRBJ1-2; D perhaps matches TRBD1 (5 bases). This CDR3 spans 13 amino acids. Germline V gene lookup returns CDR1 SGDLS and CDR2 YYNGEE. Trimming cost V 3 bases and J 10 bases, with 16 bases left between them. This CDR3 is CASSASGTSYYTF. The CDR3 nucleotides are TGTGCCAGCAGCGCATCCGGGACCTCTTACTACACCTTC.